This is a list of T cell receptor beta chains from one sample in a study of T cell responses to AZD1222 COVID-19 vaccine. Assay used: immunoSEQ multiplex PCR; TCRdb lists only in-frame clones, some missing. The sample carries about 140,000 clones, approximately 94% recorded once. The sequenced sample was peripheral blood, obtained on day 0 of AZD1222 vaccination. The receptors come from an adult in good health. Both conserved end residues are part of each CDR3. A D gene is named only where the DNA matches it firmly.

len: 13; d_gene: .; j_gene: TRBJ1-3; v_gene: TRBV5-1; CDR3aa: CASSSATGNTIYF; CDR3nt: TGCGCCAGCAGCTCCGCCACTGGAAACACCATATATTTT
len: 15; d_gene: TRBD2; j_gene: TRBJ2-7; v_gene: TRBV5-4; CDR3aa: CASSLVAGVPYEQYF; CDR3nt: TGTGCCAGCAGCTTGGTAGCGGGAGTACCATACGAGCAGTACTTC
len: 15; d_gene: .; j_gene: TRBJ2-7; v_gene: TRBV6-5; CDR3aa: CASSYSRTGPYEQYF; CDR3nt: TGTGCCAGCAGTTACTCCCGGACGGGACCCTACGAGCAGTACTTC
len: 13; d_gene: TRBD1; j_gene: TRBJ1-2; v_gene: TRBV6-2/TRBV6-3; CDR3aa: CASSPRQGAGYTF; CDR3nt: TGTGCCAGCAGTCCCCGGCAGGGGGCTGGCTACACCTTC
len: 15; d_gene: TRBD1; j_gene: TRBJ1-1; v_gene: TRBV25-1; CDR3aa: CASSVPGQANTEAFF; CDR3nt: TGTGCCAGCAGTGTCCCGGGACAGGCGAACACTGAAGCTTTCTTT
len: 14; d_gene: .; j_gene: TRBJ1-4; v_gene: TRBV4-1; CDR3aa: CASSPGKTNEKLFF; CDR3nt: TGCGCCAGCAGCCCGGGGAAGACTAATGAAAAACTGTTTTTT
len: 15; d_gene: TRBD1; j_gene: TRBJ2-1; v_gene: TRBV6-2/TRBV6-3; CDR3aa: CASSSRGLKYNEQFF; CDR3nt: TGTGCCAGCAGCTCGAGGGGGCTAAAATACAATGAGCAGTTCTTC
len: 15; d_gene: TRBD1; j_gene: TRBJ2-1; v_gene: TRBV14; CDR3aa: CASSRGQGALNEQFF; CDR3nt: TGTGCCAGCAGCCGAGGACAGGGGGCTTTGAATGAGCAGTTCTTC
len: 15; d_gene: TRBD2; j_gene: TRBJ2-3; v_gene: TRBV15; CDR3aa: CATRGTSGDTDTQYF; CDR3nt: TGTGCCACCAGGGGCACTAGCGGGGACACAGATACGCAGTATTTT
len: 15; d_gene: .; j_gene: TRBJ1-3; v_gene: TRBV6-5; CDR3aa: CASSYYRGLGNTIYF; CDR3nt: TGTGCCAGCAGTTACTACCGGGGTCTTGGAAACACCATATATTTT